Listed below are T cell receptor beta chains from one sample, sequenced in a study of T cell responses to AZD1222 COVID-19 vaccine. The repertoire was sequenced with immunoSEQ multiplex PCR; TCRdb's copy has only in-frame clones and lacks some. This sample has 45,000 to 60,000 clones, with approximately 86% found just once. The specimen comprised peripheral blood, sampled on day 0 of AZD1222 vaccination. The receptor set was obtained from an adult in good health. Both conserved end residues are part of each CDR3. Fields, in order: V gene, clone size, J gene, D gene, CDR3 DNA, CDR3 protein. D genes are given only for firm matches. Size tells how often a clone was seen (once, few, many) or the class of an expanded clone, and some rows leave it out.

>TRBV7-2|-|TRBJ2-6|-
TGTGCCAGCAGCTTCGGCAGGGCCTCCTCTGGGGCCAACGTCCTGACTTTC
CASSFGRASSGANVLTF
>TRBV5-1|once|TRBJ1-1|-
TGCGCCAGTACGGACCTTCCGGGCTGGAAAAACACTGAAGCTTTCTTT
CASTDLPGWKNTEAFF
>TRBV6-5|-|TRBJ2-1|-
TGTGCCAGCAGTTTCTCTGGCGGGAATTCGGCAAATGAGCAGTTCTTC
CASSFSGGNSANEQFF
>TRBV5-4|-|TRBJ2-7|-
TGTGCCAGCAGCTTGGGAACCGCGCGCTCCTACGAGCAGTACTTC
CASSLGTARSYEQYF
>TRBV6-1|-|TRBJ2-5|TRBD2
TGTGCCAGCAGTGAACCGGGCCTAGCGGAAGAGACCCAGTACTTC
CASSEPGLAEETQYF
>TRBV18|-|TRBJ2-1|-
TGTGCCAGCTCACCGGGGGGCCCTTTAGCGGAGCAGTTCTTC
CASSPGGPLAEQFF
>TRBV30|-|TRBJ1-6|TRBD1
TGTGCCTGGAGTGTGGGGGACAGGGCTAATTCACCCCTCCACTTT
CAWSVGDRANSPLHF
>TRBV7-2|-|TRBJ2-1|TRBD1
TGTGCCACCGCCCGGGACAGATCGCAGTTCTTC
CATARDRSQFF
>TRBV18|-|TRBJ1-4|-
TGTGCCAGCTCACTTGCCGGGACACTCGAAAAACTGTTTTTT
CASSLAGTLEKLFF
>TRBV27|-|TRBJ1-3|TRBD1
TGTGCCAGCAGTTCCTCGGGACAGGGGATGGGAAACACCATATATTTT
CASSSSGQGMGNTIYF
>TRBV5-1|-|TRBJ1-3|-
TGCGCCAGCAGCTTGGAAAGGGGTGGTAAATCTGGAAACACCATATATTTT
CASSLERGGKSGNTIYF
>TRBV13|-|TRBJ1-2|-
TGTGCCAGCAGCTTAGGAACAGGCAACTATGGCTACACCTTC
CASSLGTGNYGYTF
>TRBV28|-|TRBJ1-5|TRBD1
TGTGCCAGCAGTTGGGGCAGGGGGAATCAGCCCCAGCATTTT
CASSWGRGNQPQHF
>TRBV4-2|-|TRBJ1-5|-
TGTGCCAGCAGCCAAGCTAATCAGCCCCAGCATTTT
CASSQANQPQHF
>TRBV6-2/TRBV6-3|-|TRBJ1-2|-
TGTGCCAGCAGCCCCGGGACGGCGAATGGCTACACCTTC
CASSPGTANGYTF
>TRBV7-2|-|TRBJ2-1|TRBD2
TGTGCCAGCAGCTTAGAGGCTAGCGGGAGGGTCCCCAGGGGGTTCTTC
CASSLEASGRVPRGFF
>TRBV9|few|TRBJ1-1|-
TGTGCCAGCAGCCTAACCGGGGGGTCGGGCACTGAAGCTTTCTTT
CASSLTGGSGTEAFF
>TRBV3-1/TRBV3-2|-|TRBJ2-1|-
TGTGCCAGCAGCCAAGGGGATTATAATGAGCAGTTCTTC
CASSQGDYNEQFF
>TRBV29-1|-|TRBJ2-3|-
TGCAGCGTTACCCGGCGGGTCACAGATACGCAGTATTTT
CSVTRRVTDTQYF
>TRBV29-1|once|TRBJ1-4|-
TGCAGCGCCCTCGGACCTAATGAAAAACTGTTTTTT
CSALGPNEKLFF
>TRBV7-2|-|TRBJ1-2|-
TGTGCCAGCAGCACCTATAGTAGGTATGGCTACACCTTC
CASSTYSRYGYTF
>TRBV5-1|-|TRBJ2-3|TRBD2
TGCGCCAGCCGGAACTTCAGAGGGACATCCACTAGCGGGAGGCTTCTTGATACGCAGTATTTT
CASRNFRGTSTSGRLLDTQYF
>TRBV6-5|-|TRBJ2-5|-
TGTGCCAGCAGTTACAGGGTGGAGGAGGAGACCCAGTACTTC
CASSYRVEEETQYF
>TRBV7-3|once|TRBJ2-1|-
TGTGCCAGCAGCTTAGGCATGGAGGGAGTAGGGGATGAGCAGTTCTTC
CASSLGMEGVGDEQFF
>TRBV6-5|-|TRBJ1-2|-
TGTGCCAGCAGAGCTTGGGGCGCGAACTATGGCTACACCTTC
CASRAWGANYGYTF
>TRBV19|-|TRBJ2-1|-
TGTGCCAGTAGCCTAACCCCACACACCTACAATGAGCAGTTCTTC
CASSLTPHTYNEQFF
>TRBV19|-|TRBJ2-1|-
TGTGCCAGTAGTAGTCGCGTTAATAACAATGAGCAGTTCTTC
CASSSRVNNNEQFF
>TRBV2|-|TRBJ2-3|-
TGTGCCAGCAAAGGGGGGAGCACAGATACGCAGTATTTT
CASKGGSTDTQYF
>TRBV30|-|TRBJ2-1|TRBD2
TGTGCCAGAACTAGCGGGAGGGCCCATGAGCAGTTCTTC
CARTSGRAHEQFF
>TRBV5-4|few|TRBJ2-7|TRBD1
TGTGCCAGCAGGGTGGACAGGGGGGTCTCCGAGCAGTACTTC
CASRVDRGVSEQYF
>TRBV28|-|TRBJ2-6|-
TGTGCCAGCAGTTTAGGGGGACATTACTCTGGGGCCAACGTCCTGACTTTC
CASSLGGHYSGANVLTF
>TRBV5-1|-|TRBJ1-1|-
TGCGCCAGCAGCTTGGTAGCAGAGAACAGTGAAGCTTTCTTT
CASSLVAENSEAFF
>TRBV10-3|once|TRBJ1-1|-
TGTGCCATCAGTGAGAAGGGAATGAGGACTGAAGCTTTCTTT
CAISEKGMRTEAFF
>TRBV5-1|once|TRBJ1-4|-
TGCGCCAGCAGCCAGAGGGAGTCAACTAATGAAAAACTGTTTTTT
CASSQRESTNEKLFF
>TRBV3-1/TRBV3-2|-|TRBJ2-7|TRBD1
TGTGCCAGCAGCCCGGGACAGGGTCCTTCCTACGAGCAGTACTTC
CASSPGQGPSYEQYF
>TRBV5-4|-|TRBJ2-5|-
TGTGCCAGCAGCTTGGCCGGCAGGAGCCAAGAGACCCAGTACTTC
CASSLAGRSQETQYF
>TRBV29-1|once|TRBJ1-2|TRBD1
TGCAGCGTTGAAGCCACCACAGGGGTCGGCTACACCTTC
CSVEATTGVGYTF